The clone carrying this TCR beta chain was detected only a few times. The antigen remains unidentified. The source of the sample is a study of T-cell memory formation after mild COVID-19. MiXCR, run by TCRdb on the 5' RACE reads, gives a single entry per CDR3 protein. The sample carries about 560,000 distinct CDR3 sequences, roughly 20% recorded once. Broader study findings: Researchers could not confirm that second-wave clones peaking on day 37 targeted SARS-CoV-2.

Germline V gene data show CDR1 as ENHRY and CDR2 as SYGVKD. The CDR3 is made up of 13 amino acids. Trimming shortened V by 8 bases and J by 4 bases, and 12 bases separated the two germline ends. The chain joins TRBV10-3 to TRBJ2-1, with D hard to call. Sequenced material: PBMCs or a T cell subset sorted from them (not recorded which). The TCR originated in an adult woman who had mild COVID-19 (a few samples of this study predate the infection). Cell type and time point are not known. The CDR3 bases are TGTGCCATCTCGGTCTTTCGGTACAATGAGCAGTTCTTC. Its translation is CAISVFRYNEQFF.